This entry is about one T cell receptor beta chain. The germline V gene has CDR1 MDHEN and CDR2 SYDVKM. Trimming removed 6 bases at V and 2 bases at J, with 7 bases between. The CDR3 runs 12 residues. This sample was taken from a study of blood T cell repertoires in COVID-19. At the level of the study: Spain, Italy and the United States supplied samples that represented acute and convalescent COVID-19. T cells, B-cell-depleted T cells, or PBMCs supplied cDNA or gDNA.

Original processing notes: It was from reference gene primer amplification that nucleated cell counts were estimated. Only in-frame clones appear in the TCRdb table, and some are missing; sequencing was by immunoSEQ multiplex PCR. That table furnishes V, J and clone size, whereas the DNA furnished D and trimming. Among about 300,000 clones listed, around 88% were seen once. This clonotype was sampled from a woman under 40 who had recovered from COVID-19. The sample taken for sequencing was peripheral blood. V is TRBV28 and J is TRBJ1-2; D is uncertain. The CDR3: CASRGRNYGYTF. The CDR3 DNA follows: TGTGCCAGCAGGGGCAGGAACTATGGCTACACCTTC.